Shown below are 15 T cell receptor beta chains from a single sample sequenced in a study of T cells in localized non-small cell lung cancer. TCRdb's copy holds only in-frame clones and misses some; the assay was immunoSEQ multiplex PCR. The table includes more than 25,000 clones, 80% to 90% detected once. The sequenced sample was peripheral blood, obtained before any cancer treatment. These TCRs come from a woman between 40 and 69 years old with stage I lung adenocarcinoma.

The chain joins TRBV7-9 to TRBJ2-7; unclear D gene. Germline V lookup: CDR1 SEHNR, CDR2 FQNEAQ (reference sequence). Trimming cost V 1 base and J 7 bases, with 8 bases left between them. This CDR3 spans 12 amino acids. The CDR3 region is CASSLERVEQYF. CDR3 sequence (DNA): TGTGCCAGCAGCTTAGAACGGGTTGAGCAGTACTTC.

J is TRBJ2-7 and V is TRBV6-1, with 11 nucleotides matching TRBD2. Looked up from germline, CDR1 is MNHNS and CDR2 is SASEGT. The CDR3 totals 15 residues. J was trimmed by 5 bases and V by 1 base; bases with no gene match: 4. CDR3 sequence: CASSEGTSGRHEQYF. The CDR3 bases are TGTGCCAGCAGTGAAGGAACTAGCGGGAGACACGAGCAGTACTTC.

The chain has TRBV7-9 and TRBJ1-5; 7 bases match TRBD1. CDR1 SEHNR and CDR2 FQNEAQ come from the germline V gene (reference sequence). The CDR3 consists of 14 residues. The J segment lost 5 bases and the V segment lost 3 bases, leaving 4 bases of the junction unmatched. CDR3 amino acids: CASSFSTGDQPQHF. The CDR3 coding sequence is TGTGCCAGCAGCTTTTCAACAGGGGATCAGCCCCAGCATTTT.

V gene TRBV5-1 combines with J gene TRBJ2-1; D is possibly TRBD1 (5 bases). V lost 4 bases and J lost 5, with 10 bases in between. The CDR3 is made up of 13 amino acids. Germline CDR1 and CDR2: SGHRS and YFSETQ. This CDR3 is CASSQTVNNEQFF. CDR3 DNA sequence: TGCGCCAGCAGCCAGACAGTGAACAATGAGCAGTTCTTC.

V usage is TRBV4-1 and J usage is TRBJ2-2; D is perhaps TRBD2 (6 bases). The CDR3 is 16 amino acids. Germline V gene data show CDR1 as MGHRA and CDR2 as YSYEKL. V was clipped by 0 bases and J by 6 bases, with 14 bases between them. The CDR3 DNA is TGCGCCAGCAGCCAAGATTATCCCGGAGGGGCCGGGGAGCTGTTTTTT. This codes for CASSQDYPGGAGELFF.

The V and J genes are TRBV28 and TRBJ1-1; D is ambiguous. This CDR3 is 15 amino acids long. V gave up 4 bases and J gave up 0 bases, with 12 bases separating them. Germline V gene lookup returns CDR1 MDHEN and CDR2 SYDVKM. The CDR3 region is CASSSNSGLNTEAFF. CDR3 bases: TGTGCCAGCAGTTCTAATTCAGGCCTGAACACTGAAGCTTTCTTT.

The chain is built from TRBV19 and TRBJ1-6; a possible D gene is TRBD1 (6 bases). Germline V gene sequence: CDR1 LNHDA, CDR2 SQIVND (reference sequence). V was shortened by 5 bases and J by 8 bases, with 13 bases between the two germline ends. The CDR3 has 14 amino acids. CDR3 in amino acids: CASSLMGGDSPLHF. In DNA form, the CDR3 reads TGTGCCAGTAGTCTAATGGGGGGCGATTCACCCCTCCACTTT. The entire variable domain, with the rest obtained from reference TRBV19 and TRBJ1-6, is as follows: DGGITQSPKYLFRKEGQNVTLSCEQNLNHDAMYWYRQDPGQGLRLIYYSQIVNDFQKGDIAEGYSVSREKKESFPLTVTSAQKNPTAFYLCASSLMGGDSPLHFGNGTRLTVT.

This clone was recorded a few times. The chain has TRBV28 and TRBJ1-2, with TRBD1 identical over 12 bases. The CDR3 spans 18 residues. V lost 7 bases and J lost 0; bases outside the gene matches: 12. The germline V gene has CDR1 MDHEN and CDR2 SYDVKM. This CDR3 reads CASIVGGTGGTSNYGYTF. CDR3 bases: TGTGCCAGCATAGTTGGAGGGACAGGGGGCACCTCTAACTATGGCTACACCTTC.

V gene TRBV18 combines with J gene TRBJ1-5; tentatively, D is TRBD1 (5 bases). Deletions cut 5 bases from V and 4 bases from J, with 21 bases between. The germline gives CDR1 KGHSH, CDR2 LQKENI. CDR3 size: 17 residues. CDR3 sequence: CASSSAGQGLQNQPQHF. The CDR3 nucleotides are TGTGCCAGCTCATCCGCGGGGCAGGGTCTTCAGAATCAGCCCCAGCATTTT.

In its sample, this clone was seen once. The chain is built from TRBV19 and TRBJ1-2; D may be TRBD1 (6 bases). This CDR3 spans 16 amino acids. V lost 1 base, J lost 10 bases, and 22 bases lay in between. Looked up from germline, CDR1 is LNHDA and CDR2 is SQIVND (reference sequence). In DNA form, the CDR3 reads TGTGCCAGTAGTATAGCAAGGTTCGTCGAGGGGGATATCTACACCTTC. It encodes CASSIARFVEGDIYTF.

The rearrangement joins TRBV10-1 to TRBJ2-7; 13 nucleotides line up with TRBD2. The ends lost 3 bases at V and 4 bases at J; junction bases unmatched: 3. CDR1 is WNHNN and CDR2 is SYGVQD in the germline V gene (reference sequence). This CDR3 contains 15 residues. CDR3 amino acids: CASSELAGGLYEQYF. The CDR3 DNA is TGCGCCAGCAGTGAACTAGCGGGAGGGCTTTACGAGCAGTACTTC.

This clone showed up just a few times. This rearrangement joins TRBV16 to TRBJ1-1, with D possibly matching TRBD1 (5 bases). CDR3 size: 12 residues. The V end was cut by 4 bases, the J end by 8 bases, with 11 bases between. Germline V gene sequence: CDR1 KGHSY, CDR2 FQNENV. Written as DNA, the CDR3 is TGTGCCAGCAGCCTCTGGGGGGAGGAAGCTTTCTTT. Translated, it gives CASSLWGEEAFF.

This clone has only a few counts. The chain links TRBV28 to TRBJ1-4, with D tentatively TRBD1 (6 bases). Germline V gene lookup returns CDR1 MDHEN and CDR2 SYDVKM. Trimming stripped 6 bases from V and 4 bases from J, with 12 bases between. The CDR3 covers 14 residues. CDR3 bases: TGTGCCAGCAGGCGGACAGCCCTTAATGAAAAACTGTTTTTT. This gives the protein CASRRTALNEKLFF. Drawing the rest from reference TRBV28 and TRBJ1-4, the complete variable domain is DVKVTQSSRYLVKRTGEKVFLECVQDMDHENMFWYRQDPGLGLRLIYFSYDVKMKEKGDIPEGYSVSREKKERFSLILESASTNQTSMYLCASRRTALNEKLFFGSGTQLSVL.

The chain recombines TRBV6-6 with TRBJ1-2; perhaps TRBD1 as D (6 bases). Trimming shortened V by 8 bases and J by 0 bases, and 16 bases separated the two germline ends. The CDR3 has 15 residues. Germline V gives CDR1 MNHNY, CDR2 SVGAGI (reference sequence). Written as DNA, the CDR3 is TGTGCCAGCGAGAGTGCAGGGGCACCTAACTATGGCTACACCTTC. As protein: CASESAGAPNYGYTF.

The rearrangement uses TRBV19 and TRBJ1-5, with D unclear. This CDR3 is 15 amino acids long. CDR1 is LNHDA, CDR2 SQIVND, per germline (reference sequence). Trimming took 8 bases from V and 1 from J, leaving 15 bases between them. The CDR3 sequence is CASEDGMLSNQPQHF. The CDR3 bases are TGTGCCAGTGAGGATGGGATGTTGAGCAATCAGCCCCAGCATTTT.